The rows below give T cell receptor beta chains drawn from one sample of a study of blood T cells in healthy people across ages. TCRdb processed the 5' RACE reads anew with MiXCR; each CDR3 protein has one entry. The data contain around 990,000 distinct CDR3 sequences, 35% to 40% of them singletons. Sequencing was performed on blood. These receptor sequences come from a man aged 18 to 29 in good health. Each CDR3 is given with its conserved first and last residue. D genes are given only for firm matches. Some rows mark clone size as missing; the rest say once, few, many or name a class of expanded clone.

>NA|TRBJ2-3|TRBV20-1|TRBD2
CSGTGLAWADTQYF
TGCAGTGGTACAGGACTAGCGTGGGCAGATACGCAGTATTTT
>NA|TRBJ1-2|TRBV20-1|NA
CSARDRGGVGGYTF
TGCAGTGCTAGAGATCGAGGGGGAGTGGGGGGCTACACCTTC
>NA|TRBJ2-1|TRBV6-4|TRBD2
CASSDSRTSDYNEQFF
TGTGCCAGCAGTGACTCGAGGACTAGCGATTACAATGAGCAGTTCTTC
>NA|TRBJ1-2|TRBV5-1|TRBD1
CASSLGGGESYGYTF
TGCGCCAGCAGCTTAGGAGGGGGCGAAAGCTATGGCTACACCTTC
>few|TRBJ1-1|TRBV12-3/TRBV12-4|TRBD1
CASSFAFTGAEAFF
TGTGCCAGCAGTTTCGCTTTCACAGGGGCTGAAGCTTTCTTT
>NA|TRBJ2-3|TRBV9|NA
CASSVSASANTDTQYF
TGTGCCAGCAGCGTGTCGGCTAGCGCAAACACAGATACGCAGTATTTT
>NA|TRBJ2-1|TRBV6-5|NA
CASSWEENNEQFF
TGTGCCAGCAGTTGGGAGGAAAACAATGAGCAGTTCTTC
>NA|TRBJ2-3|TRBV20-1|NA
CSAQGPTDTQYF
TGCAGTGCCCAGGGGCCGACAGATACGCAGTATTTT
>NA|TRBJ2-2|TRBV10-3|NA
CAISGGGTGELFF
TGTGCCATCAGTGGTGGGGGCACCGGGGAGCTGTTTTTT
>many|TRBJ1-5|TRBV12-3/TRBV12-4|NA
CASSYLNQPQHF
TGTGCCAGCAGTTACCTGAATCAGCCCCAGCATTTT
>NA|TRBJ2-7|TRBV6-5|NA
CASSNRVYEQYF
TGTGCCAGCAGTAACCGGGTCTACGAGCAGTACTTC
>NA|TRBJ1-1|TRBV5-6|TRBD1
CASSMLDRDGAEAFF
TGTGCCAGCAGCATGCTAGACAGGGACGGGGCTGAAGCTTTCTTT
>NA|TRBJ2-7|TRBV2|TRBD2
CASLGLVFDSYNEQYF
TGTGCCAGCTTGGGACTAGTCTTCGACTCCTACAATGAGCAGTACTTC
>few|TRBJ1-1|TRBV12-3/TRBV12-4|TRBD1
CASRRQGAGTEAFF
TGTGCCAGCAGGCGACAGGGGGCAGGCACTGAAGCTTTCTTT